This T cell receptor beta chain appears in the sequencing data of a study of blood T cell repertoires in COVID-19. Study overall: Samples came from the United States, Italy and Spain, spanning acute and convalescent COVID-19.

Authors' processing steps: Nucleated cell counts were estimated from reference gene primer amplification. Produced via immunoSEQ multiplex PCR; TCRdb's table is partial and in-frame only. The V and J calls and clone size were taken over from that table, and D and trimming were inferred from the DNA. The data contain approximately 350,000 clones, 75% to 90% of them seen just once; the ten biggest clones take up over 4.5%. Across about 22 US areas, participants ranged in age from about 18 to 90 years. Participants were placed into cohorts based on the clinical history they reported. This TCR was recovered from a woman aged 45-59 years who had recovered from COVID-19. The sequencing input was PBMCs or T cells enriched from blood (not recorded which).

The CDR3 here is CAWSGRGLLGNIQYF. CDR3 nucleotides: TGTGCCTGGAGTGGGAGGGGTCTTTTGGGAAACATTCAGTACTTC. V gene TRBV30 combines with J gene TRBJ2-4; D is perhaps TRBD2 (6 bases). CDR1 and CDR2 (germline): GTSNPN, SVGIG (reference sequence). This CDR3 contains 15 residues. The germline V and J ends were trimmed by 1 base and 6 bases, with 16 bases remaining between them.